This T cell receptor beta chain is from a study of blood T cell repertoires in COVID-19. Turning to the study itself: COVID-19 samples from acute and convalescent phases originated in the United States, Italy and Spain. In each case, the material was cDNA or gDNA derived from T cells, B-cell-depleted T cells, or PBMCs.

Trimming stripped 3 bases from V and 3 bases from J, with 9 bases between. This CDR3 spans 13 amino acids. From germline, CDR1 is GTSNPN and CDR2 SVGIG (reference sequence). This clone appeared a single time. The protocol was immunoSEQ multiplex PCR, while the TCRdb copy is restricted to in-frame clones and leaves out a portion. The sample records 150,000 or so clones, more than 70% being singletons. Specimen: PBMCs or T cells enriched from blood (not recorded which). The chain has TRBV30 and TRBJ2-1; no clear D gene. This TCR derives from a man in his forties who had recovered from COVID-19. CDR3 nucleotides: TGTGCCTGGAGAAGTACAGACTACAATGAGCAGTTCTTC. It specifies CAWRSTDYNEQFF. The variable domain in full, completed from reference TRBV30 and TRBJ2-1, reads SQTIHQWPATLVQPVGSPLSLECTVEGTSNPNLYWYRQAAGRGLQLLFYSVGIGQISSEVPQNLSASRPQDRQFILSSKKLLLSDSGFYLCAWRSTDYNEQFFGPGTRLTVL.